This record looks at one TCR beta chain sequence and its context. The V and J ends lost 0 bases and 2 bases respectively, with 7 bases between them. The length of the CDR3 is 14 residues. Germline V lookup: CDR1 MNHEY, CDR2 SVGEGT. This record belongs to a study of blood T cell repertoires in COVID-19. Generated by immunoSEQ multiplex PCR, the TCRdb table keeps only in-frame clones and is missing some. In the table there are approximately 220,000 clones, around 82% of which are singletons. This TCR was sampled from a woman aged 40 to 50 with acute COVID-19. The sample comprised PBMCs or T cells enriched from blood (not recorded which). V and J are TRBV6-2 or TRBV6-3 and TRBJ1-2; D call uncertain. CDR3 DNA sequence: TGTGCCAGCAGTTACTCGACAATGAACTATGGCTACACCTTC. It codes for CASSYSTMNYGYTF.